This T cell receptor beta chain was observed in a study of T-cell reconstitution after alpha-beta-depleted transplantation in children. The CDR3 covers 12 residues. Germline CDR1 LNHNV, CDR2 YYDKDF (reference sequence). The J segment lost 11 bases and the V segment lost 0 bases, leaving 1 base of the junction unmatched. This sample's TCRbeta library carried unique molecular identifier barcodes. Using its own MiXCR run on the PCR reads, TCRdb lists one record per CDR3 protein. This repertoire shows around 500,000 distinct CDR3 sequences, approximately 13% found once; its top ten account for about 6%. This clonotype was recorded many times.

The sequence was collected from a human donor who donated a stem cell graft to a child with combined immunodeficiency. V usage is TRBV15 and J usage is TRBJ2-1; 7 nucleotides match TRBD2. The sample in question was PBMCs from the stem cell graft donor, obtained from the stem cell graft. DNA of the CDR3: TGTGCCACCAGCAGAGAAGCGGGGAAGCAGTTCTTC. Translating it yields CATSREAGKQFF.